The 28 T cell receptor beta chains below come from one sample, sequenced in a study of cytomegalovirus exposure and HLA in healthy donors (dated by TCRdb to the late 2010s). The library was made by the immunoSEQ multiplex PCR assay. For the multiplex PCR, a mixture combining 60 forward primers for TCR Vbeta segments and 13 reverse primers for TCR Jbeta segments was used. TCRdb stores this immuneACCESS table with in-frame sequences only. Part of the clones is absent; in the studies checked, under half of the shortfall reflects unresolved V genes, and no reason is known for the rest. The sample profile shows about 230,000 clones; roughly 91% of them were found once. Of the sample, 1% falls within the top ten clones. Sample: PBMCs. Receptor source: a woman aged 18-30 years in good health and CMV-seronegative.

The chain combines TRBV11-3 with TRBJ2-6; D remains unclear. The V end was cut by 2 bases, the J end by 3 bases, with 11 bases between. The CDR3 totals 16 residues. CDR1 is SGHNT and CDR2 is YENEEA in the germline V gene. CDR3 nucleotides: TGTGCCAGCAGCTTATTCACTGTTGGTGGGGCCAACGTCCTGACTTTC. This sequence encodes CASSLFTVGGANVLTF.

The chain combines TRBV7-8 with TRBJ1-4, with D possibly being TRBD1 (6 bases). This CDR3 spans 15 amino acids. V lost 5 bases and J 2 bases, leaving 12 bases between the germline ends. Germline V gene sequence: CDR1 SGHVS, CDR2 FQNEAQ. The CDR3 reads CASSTRQVTNEKLFF. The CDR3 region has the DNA TGTGCCAGCAGCACCCGACAGGTTACTAATGAAAAACTGTTTTTT.

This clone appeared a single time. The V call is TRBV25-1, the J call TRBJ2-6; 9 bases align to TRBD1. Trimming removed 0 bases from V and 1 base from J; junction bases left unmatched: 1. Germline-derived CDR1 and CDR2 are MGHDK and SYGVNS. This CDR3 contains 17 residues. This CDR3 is CASSEYGTGSGANVLTF. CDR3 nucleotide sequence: TGTGCCAGCAGTGAATACGGGACAGGGTCTGGGGCCAACGTCCTGACTTTC.

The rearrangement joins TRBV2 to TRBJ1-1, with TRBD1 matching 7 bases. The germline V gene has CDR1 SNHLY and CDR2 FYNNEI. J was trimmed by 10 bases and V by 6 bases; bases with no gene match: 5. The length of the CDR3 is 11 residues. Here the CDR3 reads CASSDAGGAFF. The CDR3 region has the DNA TGTGCCAGCAGCGATGCAGGGGGAGCTTTCTTT.

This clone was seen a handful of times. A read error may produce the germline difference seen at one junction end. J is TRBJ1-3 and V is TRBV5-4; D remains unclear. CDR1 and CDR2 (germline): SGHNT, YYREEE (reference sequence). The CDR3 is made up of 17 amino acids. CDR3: CASSQDPVGRPGNTIYF. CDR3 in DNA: TGCGCCAGCAGCCAAGATCCAGTCGGCAGGCCGGGAAACACCATATATTTT.

This CDR3 is CASSIPLTSGLTGELFF. For the CDR3, the DNA is TGTGCCAGTAGTATACCGTTGACTAGCGGGCTTACCGGGGAGCTGTTTTTT. The J gene is TRBJ2-2, the V gene TRBV19, with 10 bases identical to TRBD2. Germline trimming cut 2 bases from V and 5 bases from J; bases unmatched to any gene: 8. The CDR3 sequence is 17 residues long. From germline, CDR1 is LNHDA and CDR2 SQIVND (reference sequence).

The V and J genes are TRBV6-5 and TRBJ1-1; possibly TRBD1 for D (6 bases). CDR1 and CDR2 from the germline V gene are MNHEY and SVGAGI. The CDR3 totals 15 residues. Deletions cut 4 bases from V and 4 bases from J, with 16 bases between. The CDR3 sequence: CASSLQGLSVTEAFF. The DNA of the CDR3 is TGTGCCAGCAGTTTGCAGGGGCTTTCCGTCACTGAAGCTTTCTTT.

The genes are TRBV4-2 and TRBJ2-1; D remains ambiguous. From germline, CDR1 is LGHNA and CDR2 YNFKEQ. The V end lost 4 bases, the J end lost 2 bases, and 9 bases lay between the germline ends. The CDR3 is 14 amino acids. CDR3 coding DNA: TGTGCCAGCAGCCCCCGACTGACCTACAATGAGCAGTTCTTC. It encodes CASSPRLTYNEQFF.

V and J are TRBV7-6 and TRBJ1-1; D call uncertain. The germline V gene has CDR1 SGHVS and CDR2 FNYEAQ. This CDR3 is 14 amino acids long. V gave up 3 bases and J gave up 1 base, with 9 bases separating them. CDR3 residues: CASSFFSGNTEAFF. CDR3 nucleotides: TGTGCCAGCAGCTTTTTTTCCGGGAACACTGAAGCTTTCTTT.

This chain's CDR3 is CASSLGQGAHYGYTF. The DNA for the CDR3 is TGTGCCAGCAGCCTCGGACAGGGGGCTCACTATGGCTACACCTTC. The V call is TRBV5-4, the J call TRBJ1-2; 11 bases are shared with TRBD1. Per the germline V gene, CDR1 is SGHNT and CDR2 is YYREEE (reference sequence). The CDR3 length is 15 residues. V lost 4 bases, J lost 3 bases, and 5 bases stayed unmatched.

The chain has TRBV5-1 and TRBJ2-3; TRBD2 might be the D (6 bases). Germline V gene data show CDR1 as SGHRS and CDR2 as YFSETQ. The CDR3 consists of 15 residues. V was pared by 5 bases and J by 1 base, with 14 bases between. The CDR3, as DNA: TGCGCCAGCAGACCGGGACTCCACGGCACAGATACGCAGTATTTT. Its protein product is CASRPGLHGTDTQYF.

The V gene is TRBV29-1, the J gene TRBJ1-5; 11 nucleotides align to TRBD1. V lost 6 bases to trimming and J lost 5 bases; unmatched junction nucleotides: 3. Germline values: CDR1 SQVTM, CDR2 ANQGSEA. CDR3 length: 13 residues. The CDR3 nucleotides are TGCAGCGTGGAGGGACAGGGGGATCAGCCCCAGCATTTT. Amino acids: CSVEGQGDQPQHF.

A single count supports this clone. The CDR3 spells CASSPLAGGYNEQFF. As DNA, the CDR3 is TGTGCCAGCAGCCCCCTAGCGGGAGGGTACAATGAGCAGTTCTTC. The genes are TRBV6-4 and TRBJ2-1; 12 bases fit TRBD2. This CDR3 contains 15 residues. V lost 6 bases and J lost 4; bases outside the gene matches: 4. From germline, CDR1 is MRHNA and CDR2 SNTAGT.

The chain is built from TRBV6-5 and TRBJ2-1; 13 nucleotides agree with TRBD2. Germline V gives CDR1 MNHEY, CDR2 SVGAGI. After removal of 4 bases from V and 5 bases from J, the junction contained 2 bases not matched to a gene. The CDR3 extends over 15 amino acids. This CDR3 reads CASSSGTSGNNEQFF. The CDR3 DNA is TGTGCCAGCAGTTCCGGGACTAGCGGGAACAATGAGCAGTTCTTC.

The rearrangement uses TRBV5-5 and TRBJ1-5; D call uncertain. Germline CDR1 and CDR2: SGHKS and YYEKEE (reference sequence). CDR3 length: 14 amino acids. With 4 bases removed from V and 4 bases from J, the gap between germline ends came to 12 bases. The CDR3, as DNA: TGTGCCAGCAGCGCAGAGACTGCGAATCAGCCCCAGCATTTT. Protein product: CASSAETANQPQHF.

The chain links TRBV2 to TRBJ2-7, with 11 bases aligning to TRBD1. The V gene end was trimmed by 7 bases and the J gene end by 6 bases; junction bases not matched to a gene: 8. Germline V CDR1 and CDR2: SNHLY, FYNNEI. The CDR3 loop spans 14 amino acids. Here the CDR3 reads CASKEGQGGSEQYF. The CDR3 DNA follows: TGTGCCAGCAAGGAGGGACAGGGGGGCTCCGAGCAGTACTTC.

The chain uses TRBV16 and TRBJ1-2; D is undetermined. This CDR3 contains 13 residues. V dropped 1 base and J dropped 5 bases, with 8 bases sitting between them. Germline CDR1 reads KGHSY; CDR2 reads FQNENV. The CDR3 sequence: CASSQWSGYGYTF. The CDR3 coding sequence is TGTGCCAGCAGCCAATGGAGTGGGTATGGCTACACCTTC.

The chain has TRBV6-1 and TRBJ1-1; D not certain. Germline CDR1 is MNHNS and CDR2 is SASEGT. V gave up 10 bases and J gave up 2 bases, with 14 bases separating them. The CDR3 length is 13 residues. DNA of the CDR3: TGTGCCACCACCCGAGGAGAAAACACTGAAGCTTTCTTT. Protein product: CATTRGENTEAFF.

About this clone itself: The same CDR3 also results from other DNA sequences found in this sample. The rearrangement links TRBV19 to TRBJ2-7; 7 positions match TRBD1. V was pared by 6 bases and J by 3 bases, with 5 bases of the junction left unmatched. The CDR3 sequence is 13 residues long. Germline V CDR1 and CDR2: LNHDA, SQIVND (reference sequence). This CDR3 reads CASSPGQSYEQYF. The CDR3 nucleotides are TGTGCCAGTAGCCCGGGACAGAGCTACGAGCAGTACTTC.

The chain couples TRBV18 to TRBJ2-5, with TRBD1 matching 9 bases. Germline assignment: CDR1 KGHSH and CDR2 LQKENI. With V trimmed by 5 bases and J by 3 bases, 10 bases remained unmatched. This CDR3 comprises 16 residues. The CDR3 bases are TGTGCCAGCTCAGCCTATTGGGACAGGGCTAAAGAGACCCAGTACTTC. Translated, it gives CASSAYWDRAKETQYF.

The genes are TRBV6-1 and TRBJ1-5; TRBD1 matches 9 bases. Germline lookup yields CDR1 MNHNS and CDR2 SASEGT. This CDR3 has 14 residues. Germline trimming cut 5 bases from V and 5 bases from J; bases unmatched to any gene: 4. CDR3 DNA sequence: TGTGCCAGCAGTCCCAACAGGGGGCATCAGCCCCAGCATTTT. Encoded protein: CASSPNRGHQPQHF.

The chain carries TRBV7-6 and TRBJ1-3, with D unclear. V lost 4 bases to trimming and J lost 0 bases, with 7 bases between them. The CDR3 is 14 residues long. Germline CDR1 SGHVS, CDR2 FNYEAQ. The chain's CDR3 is CASSSGVSGNTIYF. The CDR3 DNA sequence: TGTGCCAGCAGCTCCGGGGTCTCTGGAAACACCATATATTTT.

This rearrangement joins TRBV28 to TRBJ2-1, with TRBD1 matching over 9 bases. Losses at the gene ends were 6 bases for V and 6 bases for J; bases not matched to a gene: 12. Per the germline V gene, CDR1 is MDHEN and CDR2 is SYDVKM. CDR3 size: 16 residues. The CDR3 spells CASRRTFLDRGNEQFF. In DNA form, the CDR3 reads TGTGCCAGCAGACGGACCTTTTTGGACAGGGGCAATGAGCAGTTCTTC.

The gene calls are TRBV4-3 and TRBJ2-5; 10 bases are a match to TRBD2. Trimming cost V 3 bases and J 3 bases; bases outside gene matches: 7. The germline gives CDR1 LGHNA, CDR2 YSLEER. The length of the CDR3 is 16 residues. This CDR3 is CASSQGSGRLEETQYF. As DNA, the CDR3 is TGCGCCAGCAGCCAGGGTAGCGGGAGGTTGGAAGAGACCCAGTACTTC.

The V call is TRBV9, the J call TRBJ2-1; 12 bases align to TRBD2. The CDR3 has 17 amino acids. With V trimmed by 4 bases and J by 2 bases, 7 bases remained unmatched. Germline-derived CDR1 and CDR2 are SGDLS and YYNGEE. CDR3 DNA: TGTGCCAGCAGCTCACGGACTAGCGGGAATACCTACAATGAGCAGTTCTTC. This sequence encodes CASSSRTSGNTYNEQFF.

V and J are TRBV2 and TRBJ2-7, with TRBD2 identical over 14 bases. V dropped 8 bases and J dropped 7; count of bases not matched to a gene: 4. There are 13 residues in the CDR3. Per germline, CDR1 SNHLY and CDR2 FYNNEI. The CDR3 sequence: CASRTSGRTEQYF. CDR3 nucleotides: TGTGCCAGCCGGACTAGCGGGAGGACAGAGCAGTACTTC.

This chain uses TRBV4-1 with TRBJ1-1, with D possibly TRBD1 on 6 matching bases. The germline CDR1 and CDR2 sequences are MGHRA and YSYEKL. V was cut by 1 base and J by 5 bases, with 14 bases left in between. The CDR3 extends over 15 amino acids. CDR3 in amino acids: CASSQAPTGKTEAFF. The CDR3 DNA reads TGCGCCAGCAGCCAAGCTCCAACAGGGAAGACTGAAGCTTTCTTT.

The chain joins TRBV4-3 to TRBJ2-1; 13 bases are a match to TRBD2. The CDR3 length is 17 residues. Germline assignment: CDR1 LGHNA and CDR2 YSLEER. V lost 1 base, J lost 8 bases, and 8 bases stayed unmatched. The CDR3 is CASSQGSLTSGRYEQFF. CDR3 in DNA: TGCGCCAGCAGCCAAGGTTCTTTGACTAGCGGGAGGTATGAGCAGTTCTTC.